A single sample is the source of the 20 T cell receptor beta chains below, sequenced in a study of metastatic and nonmetastatic thyroid tumors. Thyroid surgery was preceded by no treatment in any patient. TCRdb reprocessed the PCR reads via MiXCR. The sample gives roughly 38,000 clones, 9% to 13% of which show up once; around 9.7% is in the top ten. The sequenced material came from blood. Receptors were obtained from a male donor with papillary thyroid cancer or a benign thyroid nodule (not recorded which). Some clones in this sample may be carry-over from other donors' samples.

This clone was recorded at least ten times. This rearrangement joins TRBV28 to TRBJ1-6; a possible D gene is TRBD1 (5 bases). Germline V gene sequence: CDR1 MDHEN, CDR2 SYDVKM. The CDR3 extends over 15 amino acids. Trimming took 0 bases from V and 5 from J, leaving 8 bases between them. CDR3 nucleotide sequence: TGTGCCAGCAGTTTATGGACAGCCAATAATTCACCCCTCCACTTT. It codes for CASSLWTANNSPLHF.

This clone was observed at least ten times. The chain recombines TRBV5-5 with TRBJ2-7; 11 bases map to TRBD1. Germline V gene data show CDR1 as SGHKS and CDR2 as YYEKEE (reference sequence). CDR3 length equals 15 residues. The ends lost 0 bases at V and 3 bases at J; junction bases unmatched: 2. The CDR3 coding sequence is TGTGCCAGCAGCTTGGGGGACAGGGGGGTCTACGAGCAGTACTTC. Translating it yields CASSLGDRGVYEQYF.

Sample share makes this clone medium-sized. The chain has TRBV6-5 and TRBJ2-7; TRBD1 aligns across 9 bases. Germline CDR1 reads MNHEY; CDR2 reads SVGAGI. V was clipped by 0 bases and J by 3 bases; unmatched bases: 3. CDR3 length: 15 amino acids. CDR3 protein: CASSYSPGQGYEQYF. In nucleotides, the CDR3 is TGTGCCAGCAGTTACTCCCCGGGACAGGGCTACGAGCAGTACTTC.

Comment on this clone: This may come from a read error, since a much larger clone is one base off. This CDR3 reads CAWSVVSGQYF. As DNA, the CDR3 is TGTGCCTGGAGTGTAGTTTCGGGGCAGTACTTC. The rearrangement links TRBV30 to TRBJ2-7, with D hard to call. Trimming took off 0 bases at V and 9 bases at J, with 9 bases between the two ends. The germline gives CDR1 GTSNPN, CDR2 SVGIG (reference sequence). CDR3 size: 11 residues.

This clone has at least ten counts. The chain has TRBV28 and TRBJ2-5; TRBD1 might be the D (7 bases). The length of the CDR3 is 13 residues. Germline assignment: CDR1 MDHEN and CDR2 SYDVKM. Trimming pared 5 bases from V and 5 bases from J, leaving 12 bases between. The CDR3 DNA reads TGTGCCAGCAGTCCACAGGGGAGGGAGACCCAGTACTTC. Its translation is CASSPQGRETQYF.

Relative to its sample, this clone is medium-sized. The chain is built from TRBV28 and TRBJ1-2, with TRBD1 matching over 7 bases. The CDR3 length is 13 residues. V trimming: 6 bases; J trimming: 6 bases; junction bases outside the gene matches: 7. The germline CDR1 and CDR2 sequences are MDHEN and SYDVKM. Written as DNA, the CDR3 is TGTGCCAGCAGAGTAACAGGGGATGATGGCTACACCTTC. Protein product: CASRVTGDDGYTF.

This clone is classed as medium-sized. The gene calls are TRBV6-5 and TRBJ2-7; 8 bases map to TRBD1. Germline values: CDR1 MNHEY, CDR2 SVGAGI. The CDR3 contains 15 residues. The junction had 3 bases not matched to a gene; V was cut back by 0 bases and J by 2 bases. CDR3 region: CASSYSGQGPYEQYF. In DNA form, the CDR3 reads TGTGCCAGCAGTTACTCAGGACAGGGACCCTACGAGCAGTACTTC.

Notes on this clone: Germline and junction disagree at one end, which may indicate a read error. V and J are TRBV27 and TRBJ1-2; possible D gene TRBD1, 5 bases. CDR3 length equals 13 residues. CDR1 is MNHEY, CDR2 SMNVEV, per germline (reference sequence). The CDR3 loop reads CASSLSEGGTVYF. For the CDR3, the DNA is TGTGCCAGCAGTTTATCTGAAGGCGGGACGGTCTACTTC.

This clone was counted at least ten times. This chain links TRBV7-8 with TRBJ2-7, with TRBD2 as a possible D gene (6 bases). The germline V and J ends were trimmed by 0 bases and 7 bases, with 13 bases remaining between them. CDR3 length: 14 amino acids. Germline CDR1 is SGHVS and CDR2 is FQNEAQ. CDR3 nucleotides: TGTGCCAGCAGCTTAGCGCTTTGGGGGGAGGAGCAGTACTTC. This sequence encodes CASSLALWGEEQYF.

In this sample, this clone turned up many times. The rearrangement links TRBV7-9 to TRBJ2-7; perhaps D is TRBD1 or TRBD2 (5 bases each). The germline CDR1 and CDR2 sequences are SEHNR and FQNEAQ (reference sequence). The CDR3 spans 15 residues. Trimming removed 5 bases from V and 3 bases from J, with 17 bases in between. This chain's CDR3 is CASSPGPNQVYEQYF. DNA of the CDR3: TGTGCCAGCAGCCCGGGACCTAACCAGGTCTACGAGCAGTACTTC.

For this clone: A much larger clone differs from this one at a single base, so this may be a read error. The sample has other DNA sequences that encode this CDR3 too. CDR3 sequence (DNA): TGTGCCAGCAGCCAACACCAGCTCCCACCCTACGAGCAGTACTTC. This sequence encodes CASSQHQLPPYEQYF. The rearrangement links TRBV3-1 to TRBJ2-7; D remains ambiguous. The V gene lost 2 bases and the J gene lost 2 bases, with 13 bases spanning the gap. Per germline, CDR1 LGHDT and CDR2 YNNKEL (reference sequence). CDR3 size: 15 residues.

This clone was picked up many times. This chain links TRBV25-1 with TRBJ2-2; D gene unclear. Trimming took off 1 base at V and 7 bases at J, with 7 bases between the two ends. Germline CDR1 reads MGHDK; CDR2 reads SYGVNS. CDR3 length: 13 amino acids. CDR3 protein: CASSELMVGELFF. DNA for the CDR3: TGTGCCAGCAGTGAATTGATGGTCGGGGAGCTGTTTTTT.

This clone was seen ten or more times. This sequence joins TRBV28 and TRBJ2-2; the D call may be TRBD1 or TRBD2 (5 bases each). With 2 bases removed from V and 3 bases from J, the gap between germline ends came to 10 bases. The length of the CDR3 is 15 residues. Germline CDR1 MDHEN, CDR2 SYDVKM. CDR3 sequence reads: CASSLGGRDTGELFF. CDR3 nucleotides: TGTGCCAGCAGTTTAGGGGGACGGGACACCGGGGAGCTGTTTTTT.

This clone is categorized as medium-sized. This chain uses TRBV6-5 with TRBJ2-7, with TRBD2 matching over 7 bases. Trimming at V came to 2 bases and at J to 2 bases, leaving 9 bases not matched to a gene. Germline-derived CDR1 and CDR2 are MNHEY and SVGAGI. The CDR3 length is 16 residues. In nucleotides, the CDR3 is TGTGCCAGCAGTTACGAGCCCAGCGGGGTGACCTACGAGCAGTACTTC. Translated: CASSYEPSGVTYEQYF.

This clone was counted a single time. A much larger clone lies one base from this, so it may be a read error. V is TRBV30 and J is TRBJ2-5; no clear D gene. Germline CDR1 GTSNPN, CDR2 SVGIG (reference sequence). The CDR3 contains 12 residues. V was pared by 4 bases and J by 0 bases, with 6 bases between. The CDR3 is CAWTSDQETQYF. DNA for the CDR3: TGTGCCTGGACGAGTGACCAAGAGACCCAGTACTTC.

In its sample, this clone was seen many times. This sequence joins TRBV25-1 and TRBJ2-3; unclear D gene. Trimming shortened V by 3 bases and J by 2 bases, and 3 bases separated the two germline ends. CDR1 MGHDK and CDR2 SYGVNS come from the germline V gene. The CDR3 extends over 12 amino acids. CDR3 coding DNA: TGTGCCAGCAGTGATTTCACAGATACGCAGTATTTT. Amino acid sequence: CASSDFTDTQYF.

This clone has ten or more counts. The chain joins TRBV13 to TRBJ2-3; D remains ambiguous. CDR3 length: 14 amino acids. CDR1 is PRHDT and CDR2 is FYEKMQ in the germline V gene (reference sequence). The ends were cut back, 6 bases at V and 5 bases at J, with 15 bases in the middle. Here the CDR3 reads CASSPPDGIDTQYF. As DNA, the CDR3 is TGTGCCAGCAGTCCTCCCGATGGGATAGATACGCAGTATTTT.

This clone was counted at least ten times. CDR3 DNA: TGCAGTGCTAGAGATTTAAACGAGCAGTACTTC. It specifies CSARDLNEQYF. The chain couples TRBV20-1 to TRBJ2-7; unclear D gene. The CDR3 has 11 residues. V shed 0 bases and J shed 5 bases, with 5 bases lying between them. Germline V gene data show CDR1 as DFQATT and CDR2 as SNEGSKA (reference sequence).

This clone was seen at least ten times. The chain's CDR3 is CASSLRGGSTDTQYF. The CDR3 DNA reads as TGTGCCAGCAGCTTACGGGGGGGTAGCACAGATACGCAGTATTTT. V is TRBV11-1 and J is TRBJ2-3, with 8 bases matching TRBD2. Germline V gene lookup returns CDR1 SGHAT and CDR2 FQDESV (reference sequence). The CDR3 extends over 15 amino acids. The ends lost 2 bases at V and 0 bases at J; junction bases unmatched: 1.

This clone has a handful of counts. V is TRBV2 and J is TRBJ2-7, with D hard to call. Trimming took off 5 bases at V and 3 bases at J, with 14 bases between the two ends. This CDR3 is 14 amino acids long. Germline loops: CDR1 SNHLY, CDR2 FYNNEI. The DNA for the CDR3 is TGTGCCAGCAGTCTAGGTACAGTGTACTACGAGCAGTACTTC. It specifies CASSLGTVYYEQYF.